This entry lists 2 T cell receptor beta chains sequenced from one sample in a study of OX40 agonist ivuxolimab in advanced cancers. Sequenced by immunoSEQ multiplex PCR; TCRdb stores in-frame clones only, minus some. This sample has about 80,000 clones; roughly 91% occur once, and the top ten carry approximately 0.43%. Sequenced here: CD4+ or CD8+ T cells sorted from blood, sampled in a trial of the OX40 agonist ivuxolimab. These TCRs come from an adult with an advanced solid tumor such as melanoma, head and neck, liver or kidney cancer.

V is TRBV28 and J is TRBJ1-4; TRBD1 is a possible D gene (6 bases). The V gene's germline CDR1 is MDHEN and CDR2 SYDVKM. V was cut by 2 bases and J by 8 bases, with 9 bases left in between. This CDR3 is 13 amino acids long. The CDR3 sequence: CASSLEQGEKLFF. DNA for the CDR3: TGTGCCAGCAGTTTAGAACAGGGAGAAAAACTGTTTTTT. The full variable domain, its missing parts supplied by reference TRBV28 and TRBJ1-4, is DVKVTQSSRYLVKRTGEKVFLECVQDMDHENMFWYRQDPGLGLRLIYFSYDVKMKEKGDIPEGYSVSREKKERFSLILESASTNQTSMYLCASSLEQGEKLFFGSGTQLSVL.

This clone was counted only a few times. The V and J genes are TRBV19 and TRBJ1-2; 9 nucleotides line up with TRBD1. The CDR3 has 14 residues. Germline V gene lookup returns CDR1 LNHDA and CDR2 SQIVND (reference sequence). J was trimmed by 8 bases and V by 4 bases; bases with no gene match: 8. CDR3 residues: CASSNTGGAKGYTF. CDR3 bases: TGTGCCAGTAGTAATACAGGGGGCGCTAAGGGCTACACCTTC. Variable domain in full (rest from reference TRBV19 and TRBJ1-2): DGGITQSPKYLFRKEGQNVTLSCEQNLNHDAMYWYRQDPGQGLRLIYYSQIVNDFQKGDIAEGYSVSREKKESFPLTVTSAQKNPTAFYLCASSNTGGAKGYTFGSGTRLTVV.